A selection of T cell receptor beta chains follows, all from one sample in a study of tumor-infiltrating lymphocytes in primary liver carcinoma. TCRdb itself ran the multiplex PCR reads through MiXCR, one entry per CDR3 protein. Of 310,000 or so distinct CDR3 sequences detected, 50% to 75% appear once; the ten largest clones hold about 18%. Sequencing was carried out using peripheral blood. The receptors were sampled from a woman aged 25 to 45 with primary liver carcinoma and hepatitis B virus infection. The CDR3 runs from the conserved cysteine through the conserved F or W. Fields, in order: V gene, J gene, CDR3 length, clone size, D gene, CDR3 DNA, CDR3 protein. The D gene is left open where the match is weak. Rows may omit the clone size; those that give it use once, few, many or a size class.

TRBV11-1,TRBJ2-2,17,.,.,TGTGCAAGCAACCGACCTGACCGGGTTACGAACACCTGGGAGCTGTTTTTT,CASNRPDRVTNTWELFF
TRBV7-9,TRBJ2-3,15,.,.,TGTGCCAGCAGCTTAGCCGGACAGTACAATCAGCCCCAGTATTTT,CASSLAGQYNQPQYF
TRBV12-3/TRBV12-4,TRBJ1-1,14,many,.,TGTGCCAGCAGTTTACCCCCCGGGAGACCCGAAGCTTTCTTT,CASSLPPGRPEAFF
TRBV6-5,TRBJ1-2,13,few,.,TGTGCCAGCAGTTACCTCGGGGGTGCGGCCTACACCTTC,CASSYLGGAAYTF
TRBV11-3,TRBJ2-5,14,many,TRBD1,TGTGCCAGCAGGGGACAGGGGTCAGGTGAGACCCAGTACTTC,CASRGQGSGETQYF
TRBV29-1,TRBJ2-6,16,many,TRBD2,TGCAGCGTACGGGGGGAGCCGAGCTCTGGGGCCAACGTCCTGACTTTC,CSVRGEPSSGANVLTF
TRBV29-1,TRBJ1-2,14,many,TRBD1,TGCAGCGTGCCGGACAGGGTGTACGACTATGGCTACACCTTC,CSVPDRVYDYGYTF
TRBV11-2,TRBJ2-1,13,.,.,TGTGCCAGCATCTTAACGGAGTGCAATGAGCAGTTCTTC,CASILTECNEQFF
TRBV5-5,TRBJ1-5,14,.,.,TGTGCCAGCAGCTTTCTCTATAGCAATCAGCCCCAGCAATTT,CASSFLYSNQPQQF
TRBV14,TRBJ1-2,17,.,.,TGTACCAGCAGCCAAGTTGGCAGGCTTGGCCCGCTCTATGGCTACACCTTC,CTSSQVGRLGPLYGYTF
TRBV6-5,TRBJ1-6,17,.,.,TGTGCCAGCAGTTACGGCGCGGGTGGAATTTATAATTCACCCCTCCACTTT,CASSYGAGGIYNSPLHF
TRBV7-9,TRBJ2-4,15,.,.,TGTGCCAGCAGTCACGCACAGGAATCCAAAAACATTCGGTACTTC,CASSHAQESKNIRYF
TRBV12-3/TRBV12-4,TRBJ1-1,13,once,.,TGTGCCAGCAGTTTCCCGGGCCCCGGGGATGTTTTCTTT,CASSFPGPGDVFF
TRBV4-3,TRBJ2-3,16,many,TRBD2,TGCGCCAGCAGCCAATATAGCGGGAGTTTGTCGGATACGCAGTATTTT,CASSQYSGSLSDTQYF
TRBV7-9,TRBJ2-1,12,.,.,TGTGCCAGCAGCTTTGGCAGGAATGATCAGTTCTTC,CASSFGRNDQFF
TRBV6-1,TRBJ1-5,12,few,TRBD1,TGTGCCAGCAGTGACACAGGGGAGGCCCAGCATTTT,CASSDTGEAQHF
TRBV6-1,TRBJ1-2,15,.,.,TGTGCCAGCCACGACCTACGCACACGGGGCTATGGCTTCACCTTC,CASHDLRTRGYGFTF
TRBV11-1,TRBJ1-2,13,.,.,TGTGCCAGCAGGTTCGGACAGAACTATGACTACACCTTC,CASRFGQNYDYTF
TRBV29-1,TRBJ1-1,15,.,.,TGCAGCGTTGCCCCAGGGTGGGAGATGAACACTGAAGTTTTCTTT,CSVAPGWEMNTEVFF
TRBV11-2,TRBJ1-2,15,.,.,TGTACCAGTAGCTTAGAACACAACCTCATCTATGGCTACACCTTC,CTSSLEHNLIYGYTF
TRBV5-6,TRBJ2-1,13,few,TRBD1,TGTGCCAGCAGCGACAGGGGTTCCAATGAGCAGTTCTTC,CASSDRGSNEQFF
TRBV5-5,TRBJ2-6,15,.,.,TGTGCCAGCAGCTTGCCACTTACGGGGGCCAACGTCCTGACTTTC,CASSLPLTGANVLTF
TRBV5-1,TRBJ2-7,14,.,.,TGCGCCAGCAGCTTGATAATGGGGCAGGACGAGCAGTGCTTC,CASSLIMGQDEQCF
TRBV28,TRBJ2-1,15,.,.,TGTGCCAGCAGTTTTGTCTCGGACACATACAATGAGCAGTTCTTC,CASSFVSDTYNEQFF
TRBV7-9,TRBJ2-2,14,few,.,TGTGCCAGCAGCTCTAGGCAGGGATCCGGGGAGCTGTTTTTT,CASSSRQGSGELFF
TRBV5-1,TRBJ2-7,15,.,TRBD2,TGCACCAGCAGCTTGTGGGCGGGAGGGATCGACGAGCAGTACTTC,CTSSLWAGGIDEQYF
TRBV11-2,TRBJ2-3,16,.,.,TGTGCCAGCAGCCAGGCGGGACTTACCCTCACAGATACGCAGTATTTT,CASSQAGLTLTDTQYF
TRBV12-3/TRBV12-4,TRBJ2-3,15,.,.,TGTGCCAGCAGTCCGCCCGCCAGGATTAGAGATACGCAGTATTTT,CASSPPARIRDTQYF
TRBV2,TRBJ2-1,15,.,.,TGTGCCAGCAGGGATCGGCGGTCTGCCTACAATGAGCAGTTCTTC,CASRDRRSAYNEQFF
TRBV5-6,TRBJ2-5,16,.,TRBD2,TGTGCCAGCAATCTACTAGCGGGAGTTCTCAGAGAGACCCAGTACTTC,CASNLLAGVLRETQYF
TRBV11-2,TRBJ2-1,15,many,TRBD2,TGTGCCAGCAGCTTAGGACTAGCCCCGGGTTGGGAGCAGTTCTTC,CASSLGLAPGWEQFF
TRBV28,TRBJ2-5,14,few,.,TGTGCCAGCAGTTTATGGGGCCGACCAGAGACCCAGTACTTC,CASSLWGRPETQYF
TRBV6-5,TRBJ1-3,15,.,.,TGTGCCAGCAGTCTCACAGGACGCTCTGGAAACACCATATATTTT,CASSLTGRSGNTIYF
TRBV28,TRBJ2-7,14,.,.,TGTGCCACCACCCAGAACCAGGGTATCTACGAGCAGTGCTTC,CATTQNQGIYEQCF
TRBV7-9,TRBJ2-1,17,.,TRBD2,TGTGCCAGCAGCGCCTTCGGACTAGTGGGAGCCTGCAATGAGCAGTTCTTC,CASSAFGLVGACNEQFF
TRBV29-1,TRBJ2-2,13,.,.,TGCAGCGCCACCGGACAGAACACCGGGGAGCTGTTTTTT,CSATGQNTGELFF
TRBV4-1,TRBJ2-1,16,once,TRBD2,TGCGCCAGCAGCCTTAGAACAGGGACTAGCGACACTGAGCAGTTCTTC,CASSLRTGTSDTEQFF
TRBV29-1,TRBJ2-2,14,.,TRBD1,TGCAGCGTTGAACGCAGGGGGCGTACCGAGGAACTGTTTTTT,CSVERRGRTEELFF
TRBV11-3,TRBJ2-2,17,.,.,TGTGTCAGCAGCCACCGTCGACAGGGTAGGAACACCGGGGGGCTGTTTTTT,CVSSHRRQGRNTGGLFF